The rows below give T cell receptor beta chains drawn from one sample of a study of CD8 T cells in ankylosing spondylitis. TCRdb analysed the 5' RACE reads with MiXCR anew, one entry per CDR3 protein. Of 200,000 to 250,000 distinct CDR3 sequences in the sample, roughly 24% were seen once. Sample: blood, either unsorted or a sorted T cell fraction (not recorded which). The source of these receptors is a male donor with ankylosing spondylitis or in good health (not recorded which). Both conserved end residues are part of each CDR3. A D gene is named only where the DNA matches it firmly.

CASSLAPRSSYNSPLHF	TRBV7-8	NA	TRBJ1-6
CASSVGGGNEQYF	TRBV9	TRBD2	TRBJ2-7
CASSLGQGRITEAFF	TRBV6-5	TRBD1	TRBJ1-1
CASRWTVTHEQYF	TRBV6-1	NA	TRBJ2-7
CASRLLGQGDEKLFF	TRBV5-1	NA	TRBJ1-4
CASSLGDRRTTDTQYF	TRBV7-2	NA	TRBJ2-3
CAISESRGNTEAFF	TRBV10-3	NA	TRBJ1-1
CASSQVPGGVYEQYF	TRBV4-2	TRBD2	TRBJ2-7
CASSYAPDPQQEPLHF	TRBV6-5	NA	TRBJ1-6
CASSLVASLDSYNEQFF	TRBV12-3/TRBV12-4	NA	TRBJ2-1
CSATIGAGGEQFF	TRBV20-1	TRBD2	TRBJ2-1
CASSAGGTSGTRALKETQYF	TRBV9	TRBD2	TRBJ2-5
CSADLYNEQFF	TRBV20-1	NA	TRBJ2-1
CASTPRDSGYTF	TRBV7-2	NA	TRBJ1-2
CASSFDIENYGYTF	TRBV7-9	NA	TRBJ1-2
CASSLGVGREQFF	TRBV5-1	NA	TRBJ2-1
CSANPDGGYEQYF	TRBV20-1	NA	TRBJ2-7
CSARKGYEQYF	TRBV20-1	NA	TRBJ2-7
CASSAHGYEQYF	TRBV11-2	NA	TRBJ2-7
CASSFDSSGYTF	TRBV5-1	NA	TRBJ1-2
CSARIFSGSRSYNEQFF	TRBV20-1	TRBD2	TRBJ2-1
CASSLTRDSEAFF	TRBV4-2	TRBD1	TRBJ1-1